This T cell receptor beta chain was recovered during a study of T cells in Graves' hyperthyroidism and ophthalmopathy. Diagnoses were made from clinical symptoms, serum measures (thyroxine and TRAb), thyroid ultrasound and orbital computed tomography. A 10 ml volume of fresh peripheral blood provided the PBMCs. Amplified TCR beta CDR3 regions came from RNA transcripts. HTBI primers drove first-round RT-PCR of the TCR CDR3. Via MiXCR, TCRdb re-called the multiplex PCR reads, giving one row per CDR3 protein. The data hold around 300,000 distinct CDR3 sequences, with approximately 15% observed a single time. Trimming stripped 0 bases from V and 3 bases from J, with 9 bases between. CDR3 size: 14 residues. The V gene's germline CDR1 is SGHAT and CDR2 FQNNGV. Findings and caveats of the study: Before onset, by a median of around six months, the model predicted ophthalmopathy.

On this clonotype: Its antigen remains unidentified.

The receptor was derived from a woman in her 30s with Graves' hyperthyroidism. The chain is built from TRBV11-2 and TRBJ2-7; maybe TRBD2 (5 bases). Sequenced input: blood. For the CDR3, the DNA is TGTGCCAGCAGCTTAGAGGACGGAGGCTACGAGCAGTACTTC. Amino acid sequence: CASSLEDGGYEQYF.